This T cell receptor beta chain was sequenced in a study of T-cell reconstitution after alpha-beta-depleted transplantation in children. Study-level results: At the one-year point after transplant, T-cell counts and TCRbeta diversity were found to come mostly from T cells that had been newly produced. Reportedly, only several hundred clones from non-depleted graft cells drove alpha-beta T-cell counts at about two months. The origin of high day-60 TCRbeta diversity in some patients lay in surviving recipient T cells and thymic progenitors.

Between the trimmed V and J ends, which lost 3 bases and 4 bases, there was a span of 16 bases. Germline CDR1 SQVTM, CDR2 ANQGSEA. This CDR3 is 15 amino acids long. Preparing the TCRbeta library involved the use of unique molecular identifiers. TCRdb re-called the PCR reads through MiXCR, storing one row per CDR3 protein. The table lists approximately 82,000 distinct CDR3 sequences, 15% to 18% of them singletons. Concerning this clonotype: Its cognate antigen is unknown.

The rearrangement uses TRBV29-1 and TRBJ2-4, with a tentative D call TRBD1 (6 bases). Sequenced material: PBMCs, mostly from graft donor cells, taken 180 days after TCRalphabeta/CD19-depleted stem cell transplant. The receptor's source is a male patient aged 2-9 years who had a stem cell transplant for acute lymphoblastic leukemia, so the T cells may come from the graft donor. CDR3 amino acids: CSVEYRAKGKNIQYF. As DNA, the CDR3 is TGCAGCGTTGAGTACAGGGCAAAGGGAAAAAACATTCAGTACTTC.